This TCR beta chain was retrieved from a study of CD8 T cells in ankylosing spondylitis. Comment on this clonotype: The antigen is not known.

Construction of TCR beta libraries was performed using quantitative 5'-RACE with molecular barcodes. TCRdb reprocessed the 5' RACE reads via MiXCR and lists one record per CDR3 protein. Here the sample spans about 340,000 distinct CDR3 sequences, 14% to 15% being singletons. General study points: Some motif variants were previously reported in reactive arthritis synovial fluid and blood.

The sequence was obtained from a male donor with ankylosing spondylitis or in good health (not recorded which). The sample comprised blood, either unsorted or a sorted T cell fraction (not recorded which).

CDR3 residues: CASSPGQNNEQFF. The CDR3 DNA follows: TGTGCCAGCTCACCAGGACAGAACAATGAGCAGTTCTTC. This sequence joins TRBV18 and TRBJ2-1; D is perhaps TRBD1 (6 bases). The ends were cut back, 2 bases at V and 5 bases at J, with 7 bases in the middle. CDR3 length: 13 residues. Germline V gene lookup returns CDR1 KGHSH and CDR2 LQKENI.